Following are 16 T cell receptor beta chains from one sample sequenced in a study of long-term antiretroviral therapy in people with HIV. Sequencing used immunoSEQ v3.0 at survey level. The table came from immunoSEQ multiplex PCR; TCRdb's copy has only in-frame clones and leaves some out. The sample has some 40,000 clones; about 94% are singletons. This sample comprised unsorted PBMCs, obtained 9 to 9.5 years after starting antiretroviral therapy. All receptors come from a young man with HIV.

The chain is built from TRBV5-1 and TRBJ2-3; D might be TRBD1 or TRBD2, each matching 6 bases. The CDR3 runs to 15 residues. Germline CDR1 reads SGHRS; CDR2 reads YFSETQ. With 0 bases removed from V and 2 bases from J, the gap between germline ends came to 10 bases. The CDR3 is CASSLGGANTDTQYF. The DNA for the CDR3 is TGCGCCAGCAGCTTGGGGGGGGCCAACACAGATACGCAGTATTTT.

The chain is built from TRBV5-1 and TRBJ1-2, with 8 bases identical to TRBD1. With 3 bases clipped from V and 8 bases from J, the junction kept 6 bases outside the gene matches. The CDR3 loop spans 13 amino acids. Germline V CDR1 and CDR2: SGHRS, YFSETQ. This CDR3 is CASSSGQGSGYTF. In DNA form, the CDR3 reads TGCGCCAGCAGCTCCGGACAGGGATCCGGCTACACCTTC.

This clone was seen a single time. The rearrangement links TRBV7-3 to TRBJ2-1; D might be TRBD1 (6 bases). This CDR3 has 15 amino acids. Germline V gene data show CDR1 as SGHTA and CDR2 as FQGTGA. Trimming pared 5 bases from V and 6 bases from J, leaving 17 bases between. The CDR3 bases are TGTGCCAGCAGCCCTCAGGGGTTACCTTCCAATGAGCAGTTCTTC. Encoded protein: CASSPQGLPSNEQFF.

The chain carries TRBV10-3 and TRBJ2-1, with D perhaps matching TRBD2 (6 bases). Deletions cut 7 bases from V and 6 bases from J, with 13 bases between. This CDR3 has 13 amino acids. In germline, CDR1 is ENHRY, CDR2 SYGVKD. CDR3 protein: CAITGTQGNEQFF. The DNA for the CDR3 is TGTGCCATCACCGGGACTCAGGGCAATGAGCAGTTCTTC.

In this sample, this clone turned up once. The V gene is TRBV7-2, the J gene TRBJ1-2, with a possible D match to TRBD1 (5 bases). Germline V CDR1 and CDR2: SGHTA, FQGNSA. The CDR3 totals 13 residues. V was pared by 5 bases and J by 4 bases, with 11 bases between. The DNA for the CDR3 is TGTGCCAGCAGCCCGACAGAGGGCTATGGCTACACCTTC. It yields the protein CASSPTEGYGYTF.

This chain links TRBV27 with TRBJ1-4; the D gene is possibly TRBD1 (5 bases). Germline loops: CDR1 MNHEY, CDR2 SMNVEV (reference sequence). The CDR3 consists of 15 residues. Trimming removed 3 bases at V and 4 bases at J, with 12 bases between. CDR3 sequence reads: CASSLMGLINEKLFF. For the CDR3, the DNA is TGTGCCAGCAGTTTGATGGGACTGATTAATGAAAAACTGTTTTTT.

The chain employs TRBV7-3 and TRBJ2-3; 8 nucleotides match TRBD1. Germline V gene data show CDR1 as SGHTA and CDR2 as FQGTGA. The CDR3 runs 15 residues. The V and J ends lost 6 bases and 0 bases, in that order; junction bases with no gene match: 5. CDR3 sequence reads: CASRADRGSTDTQYF. CDR3 nucleotide sequence: TGTGCCAGCAGAGCTGACAGGGGTAGCACAGATACGCAGTATTTT.

V is TRBV29-1 and J is TRBJ2-5; no clear D gene. Trimming stripped 5 bases from V and 0 bases from J, with 7 bases between. The length of the CDR3 is 12 residues. From germline, CDR1 is SQVTM and CDR2 ANQGSEA. The CDR3 nucleotides are TGCAGCGTTCTTCTAGACCAAGAGACCCAGTACTTC. As protein: CSVLLDQETQYF.

This sequence joins TRBV15 and TRBJ2-3, with 15 positions matching TRBD2. CDR1 and CDR2 (germline): LNHNV, YYDKDF (reference sequence). CDR3 length: 22 residues. V was clipped by 1 base and J by 0 bases; unmatched bases: 14. The CDR3 region has the DNA TGTGCCACCAGCAGAGGTGGACTGACCGGGACTAGCGGGGGGTTAAGCACAGATACGCAGTATTTT. This translates into CATSRGGLTGTSGGLSTDTQYF.

The chain links TRBV27 to TRBJ1-2; tentative D call: TRBD1 (5 bases). V was cut by 5 bases and J by 7 bases, with 14 bases left in between. CDR3 length: 13 amino acids. CDR1 is MNHEY, CDR2 SMNVEV, per germline (reference sequence). The DNA for the CDR3 is TGTGCCAGCAGTGAATCCAGGGTTGGTGGCTACACCTTC. It codes for CASSESRVGGYTF.

This clone appeared a few times. The V and J genes are TRBV10-3 and TRBJ1-1; D is possibly TRBD1 (6 bases). The V gene's germline CDR1 is ENHRY and CDR2 SYGVKD. The CDR3 is 16 amino acids. V lost 8 bases, J lost 1 base, and 20 bases lay in between. The CDR3 spells CAIQRNRVRENTEAFF. CDR3 coding DNA: TGTGCCATCCAAAGAAACAGGGTTAGGGAGAACACTGAAGCTTTCTTT.

V gene TRBV4-2 combines with J gene TRBJ2-6, with D uncertain. Trimming left V 4 bases short and J 2 bases short, with 12 bases between. CDR1 is LGHNA, CDR2 YNFKEQ, per germline. This CDR3 is built from 16 residues. The CDR3 bases are TGTGCCAGCAGCCCGGTAGGTTTGGCTGGGGCCAACGTCCTGACTTTC. Protein: CASSPVGLAGANVLTF.

The table lists this clone with a count of one. The CDR3 bases are TGTGCCAGCAGCTTAGCCCCAGGGGAGATGAACATTCAGTACTTC. This sequence encodes CASSLAPGEMNIQYF. V is TRBV7-9 and J is TRBJ2-4, with D perhaps matching TRBD1 (6 bases). The V and J ends lost 0 bases and 7 bases respectively, with 13 bases between them. This CDR3 has 15 residues. Germline V gene lookup returns CDR1 SEHNR and CDR2 FQNEAQ (reference sequence).

The rearrangement uses TRBV5-1 and TRBJ2-1, with 13 nucleotides matching TRBD2. CDR3 size: 18 residues. V was clipped by 0 bases and J by 7 bases; unmatched bases: 10. CDR1 is SGHRS, CDR2 YFSETQ, per germline. CDR3 DNA: TGCGCCAGCAGCTTGGCACTAGCGGGGGGGTCTAATTCTAATGAGCAGTTCTTC. Translating gives CASSLALAGGSNSNEQFF.

The chain is built from TRBV7-2 and TRBJ1-2; D perhaps matches TRBD1 (6 bases). Trimming removed 8 bases from V and 0 bases from J, with 13 bases in between. The CDR3 loop spans 14 amino acids. CDR1 is SGHTA, CDR2 FQGNSA, per germline. CDR3 residues: CASGDTGTNYGYTF. Here the CDR3 DNA reads TGTGCCAGCGGGGATACAGGGACTAACTATGGCTACACCTTC. Full variable domain (missing parts from reference TRBV7-2 and TRBJ1-2): GAGVSQSPSNKVTEKGKDVELRCDPISGHTALYWYRQSLGQGLEFLIYFQGNSAPDKSGLPSDRFSAERTGGSVSTLTIQRTQQEDSAVYLCASGDTGTNYGYTFGSGTRLTVV.

The rearrangement uses TRBV4-1 and TRBJ1-1; D is unclear. Trimming stripped 1 base from V and 3 bases from J, with 3 bases between. CDR1 is MGHRA, CDR2 YSYEKL, per germline. This CDR3 spans 12 amino acids. The CDR3: CASSQGDTEAFF. DNA of the CDR3: TGCGCCAGCAGCCAAGGGGACACTGAAGCTTTCTTT.